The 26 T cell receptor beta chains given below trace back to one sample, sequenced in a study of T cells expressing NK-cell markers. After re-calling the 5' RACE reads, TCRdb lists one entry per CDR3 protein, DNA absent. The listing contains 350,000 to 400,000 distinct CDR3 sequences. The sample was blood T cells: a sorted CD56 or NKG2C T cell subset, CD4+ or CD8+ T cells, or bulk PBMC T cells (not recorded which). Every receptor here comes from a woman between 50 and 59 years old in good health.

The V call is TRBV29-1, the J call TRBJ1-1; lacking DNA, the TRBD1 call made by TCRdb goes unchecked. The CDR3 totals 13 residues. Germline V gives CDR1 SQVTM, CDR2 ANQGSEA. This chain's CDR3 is CSVRGQSNTEAFF.

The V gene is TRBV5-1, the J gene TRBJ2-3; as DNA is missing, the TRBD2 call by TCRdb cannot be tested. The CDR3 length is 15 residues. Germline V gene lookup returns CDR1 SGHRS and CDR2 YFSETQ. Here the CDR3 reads CASSYGASGPDTQYF.

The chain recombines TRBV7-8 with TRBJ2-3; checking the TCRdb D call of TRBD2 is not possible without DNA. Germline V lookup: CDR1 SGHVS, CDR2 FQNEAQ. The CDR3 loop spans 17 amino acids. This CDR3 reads CASSLYGRGSKEDTQYF.

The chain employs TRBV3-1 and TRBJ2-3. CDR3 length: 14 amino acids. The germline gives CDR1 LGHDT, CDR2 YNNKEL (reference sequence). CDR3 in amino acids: CASSHSADTDTQYF.

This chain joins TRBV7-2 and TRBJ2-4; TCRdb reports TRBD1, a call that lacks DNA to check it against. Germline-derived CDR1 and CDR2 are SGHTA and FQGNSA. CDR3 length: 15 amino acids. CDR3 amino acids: CASSLVRDRGNIQYF. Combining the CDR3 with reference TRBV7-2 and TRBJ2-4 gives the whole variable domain GAGVSQSPSNKVTEKGKDVELRCDPISGHTALYWYRQSLGQGLEFLIYFQGNSAPDKSGLPSDRFSAERTGGSVSTLTIQRTQQEDSAVYLCASSLVRDRGNIQYFGAGTRLSVL.

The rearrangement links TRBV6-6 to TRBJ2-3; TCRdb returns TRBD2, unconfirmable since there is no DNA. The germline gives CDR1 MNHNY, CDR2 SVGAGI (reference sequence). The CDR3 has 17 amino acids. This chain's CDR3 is CASSYRASGRSTDTQYF.

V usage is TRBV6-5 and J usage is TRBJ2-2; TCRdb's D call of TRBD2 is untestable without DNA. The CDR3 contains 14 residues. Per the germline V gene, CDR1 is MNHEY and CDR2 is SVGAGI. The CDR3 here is CASREGLVDGELFF.

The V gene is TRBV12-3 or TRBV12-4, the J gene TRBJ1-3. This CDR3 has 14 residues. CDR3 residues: CASSFSASGNTIYF.

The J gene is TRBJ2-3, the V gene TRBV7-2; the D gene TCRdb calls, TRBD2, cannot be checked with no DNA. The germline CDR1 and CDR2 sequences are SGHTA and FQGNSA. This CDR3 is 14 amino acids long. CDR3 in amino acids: CASSLRREHRTQYF.

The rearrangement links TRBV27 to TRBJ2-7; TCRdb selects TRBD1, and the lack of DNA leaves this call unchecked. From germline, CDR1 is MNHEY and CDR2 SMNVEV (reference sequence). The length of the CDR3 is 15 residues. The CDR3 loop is CASSSVGEPPYEQYF.

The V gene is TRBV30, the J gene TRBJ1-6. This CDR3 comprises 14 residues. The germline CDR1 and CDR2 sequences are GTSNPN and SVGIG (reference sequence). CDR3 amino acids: CAWSGRTGDSPLHF.

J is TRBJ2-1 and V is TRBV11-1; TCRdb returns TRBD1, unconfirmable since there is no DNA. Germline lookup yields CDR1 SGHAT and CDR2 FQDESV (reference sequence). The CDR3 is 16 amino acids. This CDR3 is CASSLSFGTGVNEQFF.

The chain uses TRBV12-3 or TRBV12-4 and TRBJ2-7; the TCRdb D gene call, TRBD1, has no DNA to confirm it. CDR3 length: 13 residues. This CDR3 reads CASSPDRTYEQYF.

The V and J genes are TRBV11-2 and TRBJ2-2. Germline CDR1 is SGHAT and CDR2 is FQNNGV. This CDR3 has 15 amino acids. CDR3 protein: CASSLINPNTGELFF.

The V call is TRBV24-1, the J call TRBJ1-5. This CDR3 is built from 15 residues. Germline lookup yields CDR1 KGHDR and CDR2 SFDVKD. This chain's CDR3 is CATSDPRSADQPQHF.

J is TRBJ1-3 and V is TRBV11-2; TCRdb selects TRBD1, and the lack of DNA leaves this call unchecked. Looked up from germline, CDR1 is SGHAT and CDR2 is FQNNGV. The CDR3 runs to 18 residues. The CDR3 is CASSLTPGIQGPGNTIYF.

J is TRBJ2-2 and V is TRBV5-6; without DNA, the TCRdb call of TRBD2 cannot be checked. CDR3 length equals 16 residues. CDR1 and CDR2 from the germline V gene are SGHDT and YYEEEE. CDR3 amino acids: CASSLPSGSRTGELFF.

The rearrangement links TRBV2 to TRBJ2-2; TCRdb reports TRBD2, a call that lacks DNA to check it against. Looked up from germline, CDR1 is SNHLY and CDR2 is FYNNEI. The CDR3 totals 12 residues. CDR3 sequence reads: CASFGLIGELFF.

This CDR3 is CASSLDIGELFF. The V call is TRBV12-3 or TRBV12-4, the J call TRBJ1-4. The CDR3 length is 12 residues.

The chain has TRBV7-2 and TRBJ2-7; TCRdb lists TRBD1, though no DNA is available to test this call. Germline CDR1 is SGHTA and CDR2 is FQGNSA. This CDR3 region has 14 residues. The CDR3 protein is CASSPQGGGYEQYF. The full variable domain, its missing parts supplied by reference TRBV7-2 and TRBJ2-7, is GAGVSQSPSNKVTEKGKDVELRCDPISGHTALYWYRQSLGQGLEFLIYFQGNSAPDKSGLPSDRFSAERTGGSVSTLTIQRTQQEDSAVYLCASSPQGGGYEQYFGPGTRLTVT.

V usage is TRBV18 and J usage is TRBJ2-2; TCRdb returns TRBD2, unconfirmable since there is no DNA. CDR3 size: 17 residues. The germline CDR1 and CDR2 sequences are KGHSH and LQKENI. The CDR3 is CASSPQVAGAHTGELFF.

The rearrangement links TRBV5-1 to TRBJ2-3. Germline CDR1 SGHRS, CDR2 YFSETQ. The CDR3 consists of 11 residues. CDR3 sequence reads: CASRSVDTQYF.

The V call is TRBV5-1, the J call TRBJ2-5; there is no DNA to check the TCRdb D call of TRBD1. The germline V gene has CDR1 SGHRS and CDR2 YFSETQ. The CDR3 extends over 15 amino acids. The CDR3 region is CASSGLQGSQETQYF.

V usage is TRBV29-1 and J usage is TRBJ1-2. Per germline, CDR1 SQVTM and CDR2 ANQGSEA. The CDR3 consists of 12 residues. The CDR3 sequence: CSVGLANYGYTF.

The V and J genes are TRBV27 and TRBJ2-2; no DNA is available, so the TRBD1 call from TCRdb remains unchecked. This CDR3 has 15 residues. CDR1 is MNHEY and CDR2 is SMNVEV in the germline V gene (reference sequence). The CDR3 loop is CASGIGGGKTGELFF.

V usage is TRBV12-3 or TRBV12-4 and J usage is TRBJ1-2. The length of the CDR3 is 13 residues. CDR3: CASSLSRIYGYTF.